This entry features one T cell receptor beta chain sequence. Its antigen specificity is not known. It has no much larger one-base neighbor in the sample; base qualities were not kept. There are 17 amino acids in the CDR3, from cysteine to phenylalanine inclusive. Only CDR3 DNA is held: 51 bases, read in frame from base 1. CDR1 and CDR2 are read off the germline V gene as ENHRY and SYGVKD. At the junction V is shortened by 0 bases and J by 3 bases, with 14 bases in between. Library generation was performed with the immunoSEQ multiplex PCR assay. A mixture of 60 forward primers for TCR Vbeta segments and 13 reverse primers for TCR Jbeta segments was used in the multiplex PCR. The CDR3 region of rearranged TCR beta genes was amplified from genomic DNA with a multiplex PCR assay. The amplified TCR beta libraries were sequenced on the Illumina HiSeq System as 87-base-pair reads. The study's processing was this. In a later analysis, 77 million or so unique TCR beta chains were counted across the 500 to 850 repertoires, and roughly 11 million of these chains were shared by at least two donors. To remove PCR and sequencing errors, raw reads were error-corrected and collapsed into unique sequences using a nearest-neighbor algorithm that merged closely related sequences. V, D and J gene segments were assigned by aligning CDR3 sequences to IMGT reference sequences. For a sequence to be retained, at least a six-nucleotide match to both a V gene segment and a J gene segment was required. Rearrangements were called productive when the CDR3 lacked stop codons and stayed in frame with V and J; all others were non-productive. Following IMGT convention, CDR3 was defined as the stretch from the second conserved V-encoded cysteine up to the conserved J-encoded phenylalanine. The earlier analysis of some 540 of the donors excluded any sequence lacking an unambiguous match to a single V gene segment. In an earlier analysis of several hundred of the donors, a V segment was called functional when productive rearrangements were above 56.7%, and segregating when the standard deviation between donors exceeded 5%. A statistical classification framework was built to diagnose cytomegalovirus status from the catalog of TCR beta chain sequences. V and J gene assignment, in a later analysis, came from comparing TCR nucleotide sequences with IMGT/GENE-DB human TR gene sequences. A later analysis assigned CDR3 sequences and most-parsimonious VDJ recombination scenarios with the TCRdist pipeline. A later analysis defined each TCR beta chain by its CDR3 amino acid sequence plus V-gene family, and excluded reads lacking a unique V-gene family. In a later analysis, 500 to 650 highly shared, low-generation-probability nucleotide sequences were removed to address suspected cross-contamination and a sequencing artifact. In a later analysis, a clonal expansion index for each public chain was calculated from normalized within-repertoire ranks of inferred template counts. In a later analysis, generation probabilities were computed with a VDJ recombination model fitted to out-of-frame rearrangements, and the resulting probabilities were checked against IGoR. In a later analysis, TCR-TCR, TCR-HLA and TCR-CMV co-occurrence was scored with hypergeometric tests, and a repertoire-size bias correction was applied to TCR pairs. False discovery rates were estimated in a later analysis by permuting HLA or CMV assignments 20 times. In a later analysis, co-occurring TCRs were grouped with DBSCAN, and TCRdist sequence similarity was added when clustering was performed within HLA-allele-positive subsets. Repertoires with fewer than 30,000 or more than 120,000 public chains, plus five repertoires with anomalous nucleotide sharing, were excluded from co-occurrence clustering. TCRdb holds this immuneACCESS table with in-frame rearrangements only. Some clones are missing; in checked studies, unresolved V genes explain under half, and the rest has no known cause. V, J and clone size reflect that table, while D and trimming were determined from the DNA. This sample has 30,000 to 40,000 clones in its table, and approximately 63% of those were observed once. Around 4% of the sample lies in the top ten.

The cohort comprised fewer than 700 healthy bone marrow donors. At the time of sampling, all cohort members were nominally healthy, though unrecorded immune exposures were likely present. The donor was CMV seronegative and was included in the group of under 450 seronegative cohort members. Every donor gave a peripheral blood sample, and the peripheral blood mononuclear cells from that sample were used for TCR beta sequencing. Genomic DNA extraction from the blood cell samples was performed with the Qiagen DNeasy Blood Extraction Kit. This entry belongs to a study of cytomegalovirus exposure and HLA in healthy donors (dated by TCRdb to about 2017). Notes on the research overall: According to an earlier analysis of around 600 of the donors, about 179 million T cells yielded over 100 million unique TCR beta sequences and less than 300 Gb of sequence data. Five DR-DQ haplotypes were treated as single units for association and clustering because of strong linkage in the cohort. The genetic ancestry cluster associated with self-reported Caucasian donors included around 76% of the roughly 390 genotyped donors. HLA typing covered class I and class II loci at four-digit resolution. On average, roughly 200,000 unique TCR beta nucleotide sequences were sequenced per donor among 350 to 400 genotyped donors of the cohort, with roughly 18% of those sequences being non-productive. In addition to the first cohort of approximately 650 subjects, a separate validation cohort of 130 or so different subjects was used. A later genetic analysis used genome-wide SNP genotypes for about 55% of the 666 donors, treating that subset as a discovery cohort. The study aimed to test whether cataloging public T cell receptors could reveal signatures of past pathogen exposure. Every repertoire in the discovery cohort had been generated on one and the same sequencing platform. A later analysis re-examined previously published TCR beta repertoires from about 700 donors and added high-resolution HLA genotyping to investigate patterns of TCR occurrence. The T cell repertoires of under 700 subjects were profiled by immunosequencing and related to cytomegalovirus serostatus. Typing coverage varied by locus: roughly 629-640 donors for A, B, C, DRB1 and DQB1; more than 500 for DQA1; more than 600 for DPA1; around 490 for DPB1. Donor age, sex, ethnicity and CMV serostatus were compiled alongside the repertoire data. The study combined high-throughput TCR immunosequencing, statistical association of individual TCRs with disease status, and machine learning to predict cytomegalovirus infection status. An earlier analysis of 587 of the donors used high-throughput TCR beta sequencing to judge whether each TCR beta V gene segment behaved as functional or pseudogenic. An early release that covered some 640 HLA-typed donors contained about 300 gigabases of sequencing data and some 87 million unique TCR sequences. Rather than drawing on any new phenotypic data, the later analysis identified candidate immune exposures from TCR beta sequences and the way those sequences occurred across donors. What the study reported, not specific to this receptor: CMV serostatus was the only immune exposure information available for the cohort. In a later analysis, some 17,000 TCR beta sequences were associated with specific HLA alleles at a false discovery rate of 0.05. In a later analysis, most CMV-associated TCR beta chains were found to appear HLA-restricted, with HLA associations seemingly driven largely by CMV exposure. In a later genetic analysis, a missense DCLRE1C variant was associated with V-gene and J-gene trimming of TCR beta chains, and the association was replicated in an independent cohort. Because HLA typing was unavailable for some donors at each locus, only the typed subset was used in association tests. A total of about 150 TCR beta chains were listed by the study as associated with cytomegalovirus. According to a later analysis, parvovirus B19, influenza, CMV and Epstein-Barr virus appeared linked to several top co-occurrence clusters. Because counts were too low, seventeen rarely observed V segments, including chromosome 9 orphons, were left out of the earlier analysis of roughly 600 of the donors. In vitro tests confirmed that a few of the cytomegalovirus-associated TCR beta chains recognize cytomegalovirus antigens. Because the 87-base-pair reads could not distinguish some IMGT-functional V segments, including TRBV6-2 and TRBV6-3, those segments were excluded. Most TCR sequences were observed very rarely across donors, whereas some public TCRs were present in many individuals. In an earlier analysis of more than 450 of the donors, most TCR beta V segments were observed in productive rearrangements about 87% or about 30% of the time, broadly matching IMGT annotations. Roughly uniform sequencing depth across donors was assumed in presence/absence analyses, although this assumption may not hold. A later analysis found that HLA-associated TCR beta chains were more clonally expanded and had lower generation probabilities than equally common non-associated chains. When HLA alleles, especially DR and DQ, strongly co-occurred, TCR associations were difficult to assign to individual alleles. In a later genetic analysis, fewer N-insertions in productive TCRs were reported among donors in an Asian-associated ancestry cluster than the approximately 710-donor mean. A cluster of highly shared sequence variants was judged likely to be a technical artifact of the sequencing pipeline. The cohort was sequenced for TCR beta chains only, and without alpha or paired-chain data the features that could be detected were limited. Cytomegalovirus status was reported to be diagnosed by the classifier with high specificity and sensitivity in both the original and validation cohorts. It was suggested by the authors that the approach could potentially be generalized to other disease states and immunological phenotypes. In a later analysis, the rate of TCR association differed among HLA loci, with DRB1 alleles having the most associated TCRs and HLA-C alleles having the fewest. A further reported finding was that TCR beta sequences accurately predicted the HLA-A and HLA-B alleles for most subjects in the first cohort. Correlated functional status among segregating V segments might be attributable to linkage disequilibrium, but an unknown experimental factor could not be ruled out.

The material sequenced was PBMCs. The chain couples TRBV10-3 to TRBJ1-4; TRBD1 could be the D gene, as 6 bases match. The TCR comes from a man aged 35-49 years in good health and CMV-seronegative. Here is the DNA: TGTGCCATCAGTGAGTCGATTTTACAGGGTTCTAATGAAAAACTGTTTTTT. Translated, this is CAISESILQGSNEKLFF.